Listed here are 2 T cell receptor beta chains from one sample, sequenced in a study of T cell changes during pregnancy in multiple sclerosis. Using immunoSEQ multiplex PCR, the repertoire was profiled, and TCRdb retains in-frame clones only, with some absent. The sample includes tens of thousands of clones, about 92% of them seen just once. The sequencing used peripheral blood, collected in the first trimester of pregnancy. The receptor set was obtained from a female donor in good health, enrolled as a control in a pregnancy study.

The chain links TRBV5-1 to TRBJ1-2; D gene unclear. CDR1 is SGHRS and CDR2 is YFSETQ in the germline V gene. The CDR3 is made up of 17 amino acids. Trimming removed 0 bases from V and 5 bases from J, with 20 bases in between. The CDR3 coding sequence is TGCGCCAGCAGCTTGGACGGCAGCTCCACTAGGAGTTATGGCTACACCTTC. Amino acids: CASSLDGSSTRSYGYTF.

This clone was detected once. DNA for the CDR3: TGTGCCAGCAAATTGGACAGGGGACCCGGGGAGCTGTTTTTT. This codes for CASKLDRGPGELFF. The chain uses TRBV6-5 and TRBJ2-2; 9 positions agree with TRBD1. CDR3 size: 14 residues. The V gene end was trimmed by 7 bases and the J gene end by 6 bases; junction bases not matched to a gene: 6. Germline loops: CDR1 MNHEY, CDR2 SVGAGI.